A single sample gave rise to the 24 T cell receptor beta chains below, sequenced in a study of T cell changes during pregnancy in multiple sclerosis. Assay used: immunoSEQ multiplex PCR; TCRdb lists only in-frame clones, some missing. The sample consists of 25,000 to 40,000 clones, 80% to 90% of them appearing once. Sequenced material: CD8+ T cells from peripheral blood mononuclear cells, taken before pregnancy. The receptors originated from a female donor with multiple sclerosis, enrolled in a pregnancy study.

V and J are TRBV7-9 and TRBJ1-2; D call uncertain. V gave up 3 bases and J gave up 8 bases, with 10 bases separating them. The CDR3 is 12 amino acids. Germline CDR1 reads SEHNR; CDR2 reads FQNEAQ (reference sequence). As DNA, the CDR3 is TGTGCCAGCAGCTTGGGTTTGGAGGGCTACACCTTC. Encoded protein: CASSLGLEGYTF. Full variable domain (remainder filled in from reference TRBV7-9 and TRBJ1-2): DTGVSQNPRHKITKRGQNVTFRCDPISEHNRLYWYRQTLGQGPEFLTYFQNEAQLEKSRLLSDRFSAERPKGSFSTLEIQRTEQGDSAMYLCASSLGLEGYTFGSGTRLTVV.

This clone was found once. The chain combines TRBV7-9 with TRBJ1-4; D may be TRBD1 (6 bases). CDR1 and CDR2 (germline): SEHNR, FQNEAQ (reference sequence). The CDR3 runs to 15 residues. Trimming shortened V by 6 bases and J by 2 bases, and 13 bases separated the two germline ends. The CDR3 loop reads CASRILQGTNEKLFF. Here the CDR3 DNA reads TGTGCCAGCAGGATACTACAGGGTACTAATGAAAAACTGTTTTTT.

This chain connects TRBV10-3 to TRBJ2-5; 8 bases fit TRBD1. The CDR3 has 16 amino acids. Losses at the gene ends were 3 bases for V and 7 bases for J; bases not matched to a gene: 13. CDR1 and CDR2 from the germline V gene are ENHRY and SYGVKD. CDR3 protein: CAISDGGQGAPGTQYF. As DNA, the CDR3 is TGTGCCATCAGTGACGGTGGGCAGGGGGCCCCCGGGACCCAGTACTTC.

This chain joins TRBV27 and TRBJ1-5; D possibly corresponds to TRBD1 (6 bases). Per germline, CDR1 MNHEY and CDR2 SMNVEV (reference sequence). CDR3 size: 14 residues. The V and J ends lost 6 bases and 3 bases respectively, with 12 bases between them. In DNA form, the CDR3 reads TGTGCCAGCAGCGTCACAGGGAACAATCAGCCCCAGCATTTT. It is translated as CASSVTGNNQPQHF.

The gene calls are TRBV4-3 and TRBJ2-7; 11 bases fit TRBD1. Trimming removed 1 base from V and 9 bases from J; junction bases left unmatched: 11. This CDR3 spans 16 amino acids. Germline V gene data show CDR1 as LGHNA and CDR2 as YSLEER. The CDR3 loop is CASSQVIGTGGFGQYF. The CDR3 DNA follows: TGCGCCAGCAGCCAAGTTATCGGGACAGGGGGATTTGGGCAGTACTTC.

V and J are TRBV13 and TRBJ2-2; 7 bases agree with TRBD2. The V gene's germline CDR1 is PRHDT and CDR2 FYEKMQ (reference sequence). Trimming cost V 4 bases and J 11 bases; bases outside gene matches: 4. The CDR3 runs to 12 residues. Here the CDR3 reads CASSSREDELFF. The CDR3 DNA reads TGTGCCAGCAGCTCCCGGGAGGACGAGCTGTTTTTT.

The chain joins TRBV25-1 to TRBJ2-3; D is perhaps TRBD2 (5 bases). The ends were cut back, 5 bases at V and 0 bases at J, with 12 bases in the middle. This CDR3 spans 15 amino acids. Germline V CDR1 and CDR2: MGHDK, SYGVNS. The chain's CDR3 is CASSMSGGSTDTQYF. CDR3 coding DNA: TGTGCCAGCAGTATGAGCGGAGGAAGCACAGATACGCAGTATTTT.

The chain has TRBV7-9 and TRBJ2-1, with 9 bases aligning to TRBD2. This CDR3 comprises 16 residues. Germline values: CDR1 SEHNR, CDR2 FQNEAQ (reference sequence). Trimming at V came to 3 bases and at J to 7 bases, leaving 10 bases not matched to a gene. The chain's CDR3 is CASSFFVAGDGNEQFF. The CDR3 nucleotides read TGTGCCAGCAGCTTCTTCGTAGCGGGGGATGGGAATGAGCAGTTCTTC.

The CDR3 loop is CASTGTSTDTQYF. In nucleotides, the CDR3 is TGTGCCAGCACCGGGACTAGCACAGATACGCAGTATTTT. The rearrangement uses TRBV7-9 and TRBJ2-3; TRBD2 is a possible D gene (6 bases). CDR1 and CDR2 from the germline V gene are SEHNR and FQNEAQ (reference sequence). V was pared by 7 bases and J by 0 bases, with 8 bases between. The CDR3 is 13 amino acids.

This chain links TRBV27 with TRBJ1-2, with no clear D. Trimming removed 3 bases at V and 5 bases at J, with 19 bases between. The germline gives CDR1 MNHEY, CDR2 SMNVEV (reference sequence). The CDR3 is 16 residues long. Here the CDR3 reads CASSFGPGSGIYGYTF. CDR3 coding DNA: TGTGCCAGCAGTTTCGGGCCGGGATCCGGGATATATGGCTACACCTTC.

The chain uses TRBV19 and TRBJ2-7; 8 bases align to TRBD2. The CDR3 is made up of 14 amino acids. Germline-derived CDR1 and CDR2 are LNHDA and SQIVND (reference sequence). Unmatched junction bases numbered 4, after V lost 0 bases and J lost 6 bases. CDR3 sequence reads: CASSIDSGGTEQYF. The DNA for the CDR3 is TGTGCCAGTAGTATAGATTCGGGAGGGACCGAGCAGTACTTC. The full variable domain, rest sourced from reference TRBV19 and TRBJ2-7, is DGGITQSPKYLFRKEGQNVTLSCEQNLNHDAMYWYRQDPGQGLRLIYYSQIVNDFQKGDIAEGYSVSREKKESFPLTVTSAQKNPTAFYLCASSIDSGGTEQYFGPGTRLTVT.

The chain uses TRBV7-9 and TRBJ2-4, with D maybe TRBD1 (5 bases). This CDR3 spans 16 amino acids. Germline lookup yields CDR1 SEHNR and CDR2 FQNEAQ (reference sequence). V was clipped by 5 bases and J by 0 bases, with 14 bases between them. CDR3 sequence reads: CASSPQGLLAKNIQYF. The CDR3 DNA follows: TGTGCCAGCAGCCCGCAGGGTCTTCTAGCCAAAAACATTCAGTACTTC.

The rearrangement links TRBV4-1 to TRBJ1-1; tentatively, D is TRBD1 (6 bases). Trimming pared 3 bases from V and 2 bases from J, leaving 13 bases between. This CDR3 is built from 15 residues. Germline V gene data show CDR1 as MGHRA and CDR2 as YSYEKL. As DNA, the CDR3 is TGCGCCAGCAGCCAGGTGACAGGACGAAACACTGAAGCTTTCTTT. This translates into CASSQVTGRNTEAFF.

CDR3 amino acids: CASRVSGGIYGYTF. CDR3 in DNA: TGTGCCAGCAGGGTCTCAGGGGGCATCTATGGCTACACCTTC. The chain uses TRBV27 and TRBJ1-2; 8 nucleotides line up with TRBD1. The CDR3 runs 14 residues. CDR1 is MNHEY and CDR2 is SMNVEV in the germline V gene (reference sequence). Losses at the gene ends were 6 bases for V and 4 bases for J; bases not matched to a gene: 7.

V is TRBV27 and J is TRBJ2-7; 10 bases are shared with TRBD2. The CDR3 contains 14 residues. The V and J ends lost 2 bases and 4 bases, in that order; junction bases with no gene match: 2. Germline CDR1 is MNHEY and CDR2 is SMNVEV (reference sequence). The CDR3 DNA sequence: TGTGCCAGCAGTTTAGGGACTAGCGTTTACGAGCAGTACTTC. The encoded protein is CASSLGTSVYEQYF.

J is TRBJ2-1 and V is TRBV11-3; D unclear. Germline CDR1 reads SGHNT; CDR2 reads YENEEA. Trimming took off 5 bases at V and 4 bases at J, with 12 bases between the two ends. The CDR3 contains 14 residues. The CDR3 DNA is TGTGCCAGCAGCCCCGAACATTGGTACAATGAGCAGTTCTTC. Translating gives CASSPEHWYNEQFF.

The chain links TRBV29-1 to TRBJ2-3; D is possibly TRBD2 (6 bases). Germline CDR1 SQVTM, CDR2 ANQGSEA. This CDR3 is built from 14 residues. Trimming cost V 4 bases and J 6 bases, with 17 bases left between them. In nucleotides, the CDR3 is TGCAGCGTTGTTTACACTAGCCGCAGGGATACGCAGTATTTT. It translates to CSVVYTSRRDTQYF.

The rearrangement uses TRBV5-6 and TRBJ1-1; 8 bases line up with TRBD1. This CDR3 is 12 amino acids long. J lost 6 bases, V lost 4 bases, and 2 bases had no gene match. Germline V gives CDR1 SGHDT, CDR2 YYEEEE. The CDR3 sequence is CASSGTGPEAFF. CDR3 bases: TGTGCCAGCAGCGGGACAGGCCCTGAAGCTTTCTTT.

The rearrangement joins TRBV29-1 to TRBJ2-1, with D possibly being TRBD1 (6 bases). V was trimmed by 4 bases and J by 7 bases, leaving 11 bases between them. This CDR3 comprises 12 residues. Germline lookup yields CDR1 SQVTM and CDR2 ANQGSEA. The CDR3 bases are TGCAGCGTTGGGGCAGGGGAGAATGAGCAGTTCTTC. The encoded protein is CSVGAGENEQFF.

The chain links TRBV5-1 to TRBJ1-2; 8 bases are a match to TRBD1. The CDR3 is 14 residues long. Trimming took 0 bases from V and 6 from J; bases not matched to a gene: 4. Germline V gene lookup returns CDR1 SGHRS and CDR2 YFSETQ. CDR3 region: CASSLEQGEDGYTF. The CDR3 region has the DNA TGCGCCAGCAGCTTGGAACAGGGGGAGGATGGCTACACCTTC.

The chain joins TRBV7-9 to TRBJ2-3; D possibly corresponds to TRBD2 (5 bases). V dropped 2 bases and J dropped 2 bases, with 11 bases sitting between them. The CDR3 contains 15 residues. From germline, CDR1 is SEHNR and CDR2 FQNEAQ (reference sequence). The CDR3 reads CASSLFAGYTDTQYF. The CDR3 DNA is TGTGCCAGCAGCTTATTTGCGGGTTACACAGATACGCAGTATTTT.

The rearrangement links TRBV27 to TRBJ1-2, with 9 bases lining up with TRBD1. The germline V gene has CDR1 MNHEY and CDR2 SMNVEV (reference sequence). J lost 4 bases, V lost 3 bases, and 12 bases had no gene match. The CDR3 spans 17 residues. Here the CDR3 DNA reads TGTGCCAGCAGTTTGAGCGGGACAGGGAGGACGTTCTATGGCTACACCTTC. Translated: CASSLSGTGRTFYGYTF.

The chain recombines TRBV13 with TRBJ2-7; D call uncertain. Trimming stripped 5 bases from V and 3 bases from J, with 14 bases between. The CDR3 totals 14 residues. CDR1 PRHDT and CDR2 FYEKMQ come from the germline V gene (reference sequence). The DNA for the CDR3 is TGTGCCAGCAGCCCGTCTAATACGTACTACGAGCAGTACTTC. Amino acid sequence: CASSPSNTYYEQYF.

J is TRBJ2-5 and V is TRBV10-2; D unresolved. V lost 6 bases to trimming and J lost 5 bases, with 10 bases between them. The V gene's germline CDR1 is WSHSY and CDR2 SAAADI. The CDR3 covers 12 residues. As DNA, the CDR3 is TGCGCCAGCAGCCAGACACCCGAGACCCAGTACTTC. It yields the protein CASSQTPETQYF.